The rows below give T cell receptor beta chains drawn from one sample of a study of T-cell reconstitution after alpha-beta-depleted transplantation in children. Each CDR3 protein gets one entry after TCRdb re-called the PCR reads with MiXCR. The top ten clones hold 0.79% of a sample with 600,000 to 800,000 distinct CDR3 sequences, less than 15% of them seen once. The sequenced sample was PBMCs, obtained before TCRalphabeta/CD19-depleted stem cell transplant. These receptors came from a girl aged 2-10 years with congenital amegakaryocytic thrombocytopenia, due to receive a stem cell transplant. Both conserved end residues are part of each CDR3. D genes are given only for firm matches. Only part of the rows carry a size: once, few, many, or a class if the clone is expanded.

TRBV7-3	TRBJ2-2	NA	NA	TGTGCCAGCACCACAATTGCGGCCTCCGGGGAGCTGTTTTTT	CASTTIAASGELFF
TRBV20-1	TRBJ2-1	TRBD2	many	TGCAGTGCTAGCGTGGCTAGCGGGAGGCACATCTCCTACAATGAGCAGTTCTTC	CSASVASGRHISYNEQFF
TRBV12-3/TRBV12-4	TRBJ2-1	NA	NA	TGTGCCATGGGGGGCGGGACAGACCCCAAGGTCTTC	CAMGGGTDPKVF
TRBV7-2	TRBJ1-2	NA	few	TGTGCCAGCAGCTTAGCGGGAAGGGCGGATGGCTACACCTTC	CASSLAGRADGYTF
TRBV20-1	TRBJ2-1	NA	few	TGCAGTGCTAGAGACGACTGGAGCTCCTACAATGAGCAGTTCTTC	CSARDDWSSYNEQFF
TRBV28	TRBJ1-6	NA	many	TGTGCCAGCAGTCCCGAGGGGTTAGTCGATCCCCTCCACTTT	CASSPEGLVDPLHF
TRBV28	TRBJ2-7	NA	few	TGTGCCAGCAACCCCTTGCCAGGGAACCGATACGAGCAGTACTTC	CASNPLPGNRYEQYF
TRBV7-9	TRBJ2-4	NA	NA	TGTGCCAGCAGCTTGAACCAAAACATTCAGTACTTC	CASSLNQNIQYF
TRBV29-1	TRBJ2-1	TRBD2	NA	TGCAGCGTTGAACGGCCCGGAGGGGCTGGGGCTAGCGGGTACAATGAGCAGTTCTTC	CSVERPGGAGASGYNEQFF
TRBV7-2	TRBJ2-1	TRBD2	NA	TGTGCCAGCAGCTTAACAGGACTAGACTCCTACAATGAGCAGTTCTTC	CASSLTGLDSYNEQFF
TRBV5-5	TRBJ1-5	NA	many	TGTGCCAGCAGCCCGGGGGCAAGTAATCAGCCCCAGCATTTT	CASSPGASNQPQHF
TRBV2	TRBJ2-2	TRBD1	NA	TGTGCCAGCAGTTTGAACAGGGGACCGAACACCGGGGAGCTGTTTTTT	CASSLNRGPNTGELFF
TRBV5-6	TRBJ2-2	NA	few	TGTGCCAGCAGCCTAAACGCAGTCGGGGAGCTGTTTTTT	CASSLNAVGELFF
TRBV5-1	TRBJ2-1	NA	many	TGCGCCAGCAGCTTGGAGGGGTACAGTGAGCAGTTCTTC	CASSLEGYSEQFF
TRBV5-1	TRBJ2-1	TRBD2	many	TGCGCCAGCGAGGGGACGGGAGGAGGCTACAATGAGCAGTTCTTC	CASEGTGGGYNEQFF
TRBV12-3/TRBV12-4	TRBJ1-2	TRBD1	few	TGTGCCTGTACAGGGGGCAGTGGCTACACCTTC	CACTGGSGYTF
TRBV5-1	TRBJ2-5	NA	NA	TGCGCCAGCAGCTCCAACGGGCTAGCGAATCAAGAGACCCAGTACTTC	CASSSNGLANQETQYF
TRBV20-1	TRBJ2-1	TRBD2	many	TGCAGTGCTAGAGCCAGCGGGAACTACAATGAGCAGTTCTTC	CSARASGNYNEQFF
TRBV7-6	TRBJ1-5	NA	NA	TGTGCCAGCAGCAGTCAGGACGGGTTGGGTCAGCCCCAGCATTTT	CASSSQDGLGQPQHF
TRBV5-1	TRBJ2-1	TRBD2	few	TGCGCCAGCAGCTTGATTACGGTTGGCGGGAGTTCTGATGAGCAGTTCTTC	CASSLITVGGSSDEQFF
TRBV5-1	TRBJ2-1	TRBD2	many	TGCGCCAGCAGCCCAGGGACTAGTTATCTCGGTGAGCAGTTCTTC	CASSPGTSYLGEQFF
TRBV7-8	TRBJ1-6	NA	many	TGTGCCAGCAGCTTAGAGGGCCAGCGGTCCTATAATTCACCCCTCCACTTT	CASSLEGQRSYNSPLHF
TRBV3-1	TRBJ2-6	NA	NA	TGTGCCAGCAGCCCCTTAGGGATCTCTGGGGCCAACGTCCTGACTTTC	CASSPLGISGANVLTF
TRBV6-5	TRBJ1-1	NA	few	TGTGCCAGCAGTTACCGAAGGGGGACTGAAGCTTTCTTT	CASSYRRGTEAFF
TRBV2	TRBJ2-1	TRBD2	NA	TGTGCCAGCTTTCTGCGGGAGGGCCGGTATGAGCAGTTCTTC	CASFLREGRYEQFF
TRBV12-3/TRBV12-4	TRBJ1-5	TRBD1	few	TGTGCCAGCAGTTTAGACAGACCGGGACAGAGATATCAGCCCCAGCATTTT	CASSLDRPGQRYQPQHF
TRBV12-3/TRBV12-4	TRBJ2-1	NA	many	TGTGCCAGCAAATTCCTGGGACAAGAGGTGAATGAGCAGTTCTTC	CASKFLGQEVNEQFF
TRBV20-1	TRBJ2-1	TRBD2	few	TGCAGTGCTAGAGGACTAGCGGGAGGTGAATTCTACAATGAGCAGTTCTTC	CSARGLAGGEFYNEQFF
TRBV2	TRBJ2-1	NA	NA	TGTGCCAGCGGGACACTCCGTAGAGACAATGAGCAGTTCTTC	CASGTLRRDNEQFF
TRBV11-2	TRBJ2-1	TRBD2	NA	TGTGCCAGCAGCTTGTGGACTAGCGGGAGTTGGGGGTACAATGAGCAGTTCTTC	CASSLWTSGSWGYNEQFF
TRBV4-1	TRBJ2-5	NA	NA	TGCGCCAGCAGCCAACCAGGGAAGCAAGAGACCCAGTACTTC	CASSQPGKQETQYF
TRBV28	TRBJ2-7	NA	many	TGTGCCAGCAGTTTAACCTATAATGCGGTTCGGGACGAGCAGTACTTC	CASSLTYNAVRDEQYF
TRBV10-2	TRBJ1-1	NA	few	TGCGCCAGCCACAGGCAGACTGCGGGGACTGAAGCTTTCTTT	CASHRQTAGTEAFF
TRBV7-9	TRBJ2-7	NA	NA	TGTGCCAGCAGCTTAGTGGGAGGCCACTACGAGCAGTACTTC	CASSLVGGHYEQYF
TRBV29-1	TRBJ2-7	TRBD1	many	TGCAGCGTCGGACAGGCCAGCTCCTACGAGCAGTACTTC	CSVGQASSYEQYF
TRBV20-1	TRBJ2-7	TRBD2	many	TGCAGTGCTAGCTGGCGGGAGGGGAGCTCCTACGAGCAGTACTTC	CSASWREGSSYEQYF
TRBV18	TRBJ2-7	TRBD1	NA	TGTGCCAGCTCACCTATTAAACAGGGGGCTCCTCACGAGCAGTACTTC	CASSPIKQGAPHEQYF
TRBV5-1	TRBJ2-7	TRBD2	few	TGCGCCAGCAGCTTGGGTGGGACTAGCAGTATCGGTGAGCAGTACTTC	CASSLGGTSSIGEQYF
TRBV20-1	TRBJ2-7	NA	many	TGCAGTGCTAGAGATTATTGGGCCTCCTACGAGCAGTACTTC	CSARDYWASYEQYF
TRBV7-8	TRBJ1-5	NA	few	TGTGCCAGCAGCTTGGATAGGGCGAGCAATCAGCCCCAGCATTTT	CASSLDRASNQPQHF
TRBV5-1	TRBJ1-4	NA	many	TGCGCCAGCAGCTGGACCCGGGTAAATGAAAAACTGTTTTTT	CASSWTRVNEKLFF